This is a list of T cell receptor beta chains from one sample in a study of T cells in Graves' hyperthyroidism and ophthalmopathy. Using its own MiXCR run on the multiplex PCR reads, TCRdb lists one record per CDR3 protein. In the table there are fewer than 650,000 distinct CDR3 sequences, more than 11% of which are singletons. Sequencing was done on a sample of blood. The receptor set was obtained from a woman aged 30 to 39 with Graves' hyperthyroidism that later progressed to Graves' ophthalmopathy. CDR3s include the opening cysteine and the closing phenylalanine or tryptophan. Fields, in order: J gene, clone size, V gene, D gene, CDR3 DNA, CDR3 protein. D genes are given only for firm matches. Clone size is not always given. Where it is, it says once, few, many or a class for expanded clones.

j_gene: TRBJ2-7
abundance: few
v_gene: TRBV6-5
d_gene: -
CDR3nt: TGTGCCAGCAGTTACACCGGCCCCTACGAGCAGTACTTC
CDR3aa: CASSYTGPYEQYF

j_gene: TRBJ2-3
abundance: -
v_gene: TRBV4-1
d_gene: -
CDR3nt: TGCGCCAGCAGCACTCCAGGGGCAGATACGCAGTATTTT
CDR3aa: CASSTPGADTQYF

j_gene: TRBJ1-3
abundance: -
v_gene: TRBV18
d_gene: TRBD1
CDR3nt: TGTGCCAGCTCACCGTCGACAGGGAAGGCTGGAAACACCATATATTTT
CDR3aa: CASSPSTGKAGNTIYF

j_gene: TRBJ2-1
abundance: many
v_gene: TRBV7-8
d_gene: TRBD1
CDR3nt: TGTGCCAGCAGCCCCCAAGGACAGGTCTACAATGAGCAGTTCTTC
CDR3aa: CASSPQGQVYNEQFF

j_gene: TRBJ2-2
abundance: -
v_gene: TRBV20-1
d_gene: -
CDR3nt: TGCAGTGCTAGACCTACTACTGAGAGCACCGGGGAGCTGTTTTTT
CDR3aa: CSARPTTESTGELFF

j_gene: TRBJ2-7
abundance: many
v_gene: TRBV7-9
d_gene: TRBD1
CDR3nt: TGTGCCAGCAGCAATCCGGGACAGGGTATATACGAGCAGTACTTC
CDR3aa: CASSNPGQGIYEQYF

j_gene: TRBJ1-5
abundance: many
v_gene: TRBV12-3/TRBV12-4
d_gene: -
CDR3nt: TGTGCCAGCAGTTTGGCAGGTAGAAGCAATCAGCCCCAGCATTTT
CDR3aa: CASSLAGRSNQPQHF

j_gene: TRBJ1-1
abundance: many
v_gene: TRBV28
d_gene: -
CDR3nt: TGTGCCAGCAGTCCCACCAATAGGGCAGGGGACATGAACACTGAAGCTTTCTTT
CDR3aa: CASSPTNRAGDMNTEAFF

j_gene: TRBJ1-1
abundance: many
v_gene: TRBV29-1
d_gene: -
CDR3nt: TGCAGCGTTGAATGGAATCTGGGAACTGAAGCTTTCTTT
CDR3aa: CSVEWNLGTEAFF

j_gene: TRBJ2-3
abundance: -
v_gene: TRBV6-2/TRBV6-3
d_gene: TRBD2
CDR3nt: TGTGCCAGCACCTATAGCGGGAGTTGGGCAGATACGCAGTATTTT
CDR3aa: CASTYSGSWADTQYF

j_gene: TRBJ2-2
abundance: many
v_gene: TRBV28
d_gene: TRBD1
CDR3nt: TGTGCCAGCAGTTTTGGTACAGGGGTCACCGGGGAGCTGTTTTTT
CDR3aa: CASSFGTGVTGELFF

j_gene: TRBJ1-5
abundance: -
v_gene: TRBV19
d_gene: -
CDR3nt: TGTGCCAGTACCCCGGGGGGCAATCAGCCCCAGCATTTT
CDR3aa: CASTPGGNQPQHF

j_gene: TRBJ1-2
abundance: -
v_gene: TRBV27
d_gene: -
CDR3nt: TGTGCCAGCAGCCCCGGGACCCGCTATGGCTACACCTTC
CDR3aa: CASSPGTRYGYTF

j_gene: TRBJ2-1
abundance: many
v_gene: TRBV2
d_gene: -
CDR3nt: TGTGCCAGCAGTGGACAGCGGAGCAGTCGGGGGAATGAGCAGTTCTTC
CDR3aa: CASSGQRSSRGNEQFF

j_gene: TRBJ2-5
abundance: -
v_gene: TRBV5-1
d_gene: -
CDR3nt: TGCGCCAGCAGCTCGACAATAGGGACAGAGACCCAGTACTTC
CDR3aa: CASSSTIGTETQYF

j_gene: TRBJ1-2
abundance: -
v_gene: TRBV19
d_gene: -
CDR3nt: TGTGCCAGTAGTGCTGTGGGGGTCTCGTATGGCTACACCTTC
CDR3aa: CASSAVGVSYGYTF

j_gene: TRBJ2-1
abundance: many
v_gene: TRBV24-1
d_gene: TRBD2
CDR3nt: TGTGCCACCAGGGATAAAAGCGGGAGCAATCGGCAGTTCTTC
CDR3aa: CATRDKSGSNRQFF

j_gene: TRBJ2-7
abundance: few
v_gene: TRBV20-1
d_gene: -
CDR3nt: TGCAGTGCTAGAGTCGAGACCTACGAGCAGTACTTC
CDR3aa: CSARVETYEQYF

j_gene: TRBJ2-5
abundance: -
v_gene: TRBV19
d_gene: -
CDR3nt: TGTGCCAGTAGTCCGGACCCGGGGGAGACCCAGTACTTC
CDR3aa: CASSPDPGETQYF

j_gene: TRBJ2-1
abundance: many
v_gene: TRBV2
d_gene: -
CDR3nt: TGTGCCAGCAGTGCTGGCAACAACAATGAGCAGTTCTTC
CDR3aa: CASSAGNNNEQFF

j_gene: TRBJ2-2
abundance: few
v_gene: TRBV4-3
d_gene: -
CDR3nt: TGCGCCAGCAGCCAAGATTTTACTAGCCACACCGGGGAGCTGTTTTTT
CDR3aa: CASSQDFTSHTGELFF

j_gene: TRBJ1-5
abundance: few
v_gene: TRBV9
d_gene: TRBD1
CDR3nt: TGTGCCAGCAGCGTAGATTCAGGGGGGGCTGGTCAGCCCCAGCATTTT
CDR3aa: CASSVDSGGAGQPQHF

j_gene: TRBJ2-1
abundance: many
v_gene: TRBV20-1
d_gene: TRBD1
CDR3nt: TGCAGTGCTCTCCCGGACAGGGGACGAAATGAGCAGTTCTTC
CDR3aa: CSALPDRGRNEQFF

j_gene: TRBJ2-7
abundance: few
v_gene: TRBV4-1
d_gene: -
CDR3nt: TGCGCCAGCAGCCAAGGGACTACCGGCTCCTACGAGCAGTACTTC
CDR3aa: CASSQGTTGSYEQYF